This T cell receptor beta chain was recorded in a study of blood T cells in healthy people across ages. The study's findings and limits: More naive CD4+ cells and higher diversity were found in long-lived than in aged donors. It was not known whether donors were CMV positive (a possible confounder of expanded clonotype changes).

A sample-barcoded 5' primer and a J-beta primer mix were used in a second PCR of about 6 to 12 cycles. No fewer than 3 million CDR3-containing paired-end reads came from each sample. MiXCR, run by TCRdb on the 5' RACE reads, gives a single entry per CDR3 protein. There are just under 900,000 distinct CDR3 sequences in the sample; about 28% occur only once, and roughly a sixth lies in the top ten. This clonotype was picked up many times. Its antigen is as yet unknown. The CDR3 covers 14 residues. Ranging in age from about 6 to 95, the donors were healthy Caucasian individuals from Russia. Input material: blood. This chain connects TRBV21-1 to TRBJ2-7; the table's D gene call, TRBD2, was not cross checked with the DNA. TRBV21-1 is designated a pseudogene. This TCR was sampled from a woman aged 80 or over in good health. CDR3 region: CASSKPRAGDEQYF. CDR3 in DNA: TGTGCCAGCAGCAAACCAAGGGCCGGCGACGAGCAGTACTTC.